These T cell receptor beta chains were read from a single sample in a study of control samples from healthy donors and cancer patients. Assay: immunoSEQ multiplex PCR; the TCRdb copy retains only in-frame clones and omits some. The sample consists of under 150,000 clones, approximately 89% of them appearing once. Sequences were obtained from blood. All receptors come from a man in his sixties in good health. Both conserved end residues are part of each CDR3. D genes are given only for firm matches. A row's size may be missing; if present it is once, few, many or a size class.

CDR3nt: TGTGCCAGCAGTTACTCTCTTGCGGGGGCCGCTTACAATGAGCAGTTCTTC; CDR3aa: CASSYSLAGAAYNEQFF; j_gene: TRBJ2-1; d_gene: NA; v_gene: TRBV6-2/TRBV6-3; len: 17; abundance: NA
CDR3nt: TGTGCCAGCAGCTTGGGACAGGGGCTAAACTATGGCTACACCTTC; CDR3aa: CASSLGQGLNYGYTF; j_gene: TRBJ1-2; d_gene: TRBD1; v_gene: TRBV5-6; len: 15; abundance: NA
CDR3nt: TGTGCCAGCAGCTTGTTAAGGACTAGCGGGGGGTACAATGAGCAGTTCTTC; CDR3aa: CASSLLRTSGGYNEQFF; j_gene: TRBJ2-1; d_gene: TRBD2; v_gene: TRBV5-4; len: 17; abundance: few
CDR3nt: TGTGCCAGCACCCTGGACAGGGAAAAACTGTTTTTT; CDR3aa: CASTLDREKLFF; j_gene: TRBJ1-4; d_gene: TRBD1; v_gene: TRBV7-2; len: 12; abundance: NA
CDR3nt: TGTGCCAGCAGCCAAGATTCGACGGGGGGCACCGGGGAGCTGTTTTTT; CDR3aa: CASSQDSTGGTGELFF; j_gene: TRBJ2-2; d_gene: TRBD2; v_gene: TRBV4-2; len: 16; abundance: NA
CDR3nt: TGCGCCAGCAGTGTGTCACCAAACACCGGGGAGCTGTTTTTT; CDR3aa: CASSVSPNTGELFF; j_gene: TRBJ2-2; d_gene: NA; v_gene: TRBV10-1; len: 14; abundance: few
CDR3nt: TGTGCCAGCAGCTCCCTAACCGGGGAGCTGTTTTTT; CDR3aa: CASSSLTGELFF; j_gene: TRBJ2-2; d_gene: NA; v_gene: TRBV5-8; len: 12; abundance: NA
CDR3nt: TGTGCCAGCAGCTTAGTGTCGGGAGGCACAGATACGCAGTATTTT; CDR3aa: CASSLVSGGTDTQYF; j_gene: TRBJ2-3; d_gene: NA; v_gene: TRBV7-2; len: 15; abundance: NA
CDR3nt: TGTGCCAGTAACATCATACAGGGGGCGGGTGAGACCCAGTACTTC; CDR3aa: CASNIIQGAGETQYF; j_gene: TRBJ2-5; d_gene: TRBD1; v_gene: TRBV19; len: 15; abundance: once
CDR3nt: TGTGCCAGTAGTACCGCCAGGGGAGGGGATAATGAAAAACTGTTTTTT; CDR3aa: CASSTARGGDNEKLFF; j_gene: TRBJ1-4; d_gene: NA; v_gene: TRBV19; len: 16; abundance: NA
CDR3nt: TGTGCCAGCAGGGTGGGCAGGAGAAGGGGAAATCAGCCCCAGCATTTT; CDR3aa: CASRVGRRRGNQPQHF; j_gene: TRBJ1-5; d_gene: NA; v_gene: TRBV28; len: 16; abundance: NA
CDR3nt: TGTGCCAGCTCACTGGCCAGACTGAACACTGAAGCTTTCTTT; CDR3aa: CASSLARLNTEAFF; j_gene: TRBJ1-1; d_gene: NA; v_gene: TRBV18; len: 14; abundance: NA
CDR3nt: TGTGCCAGCAGCGTTAGCCCGGGCTCAAATTCACCCCTCCACTTT; CDR3aa: CASSVSPGSNSPLHF; j_gene: TRBJ1-6; d_gene: NA; v_gene: TRBV2; len: 15; abundance: NA
CDR3nt: TGTGCCAGCAGTTACCGGACAGGGAACACCGGGGAGCTGTTTTTT; CDR3aa: CASSYRTGNTGELFF; j_gene: TRBJ2-2; d_gene: TRBD1; v_gene: TRBV6-5; len: 15; abundance: NA
CDR3nt: TGTGCCAGCAGCTTCGGGGGGAGCACAGATACGCAGTATTTT; CDR3aa: CASSFGGSTDTQYF; j_gene: TRBJ2-3; d_gene: TRBD2; v_gene: TRBV7-2; len: 14; abundance: few
CDR3nt: TGTGCCTGGAGTGTATACGGGACAGTAAACAATGAGCAGTTCTTC; CDR3aa: CAWSVYGTVNNEQFF; j_gene: TRBJ2-1; d_gene: TRBD1; v_gene: TRBV30; len: 15; abundance: once
CDR3nt: TGCGCCAGCAGCTTGGTGGTGAGTGGCGGGAACACTGAAGCTTTCTTT; CDR3aa: CASSLVVSGGNTEAFF; j_gene: TRBJ1-1; d_gene: NA; v_gene: TRBV5-1; len: 16; abundance: NA
CDR3nt: TGTGCCAGCAGCCTTGTCGGATCGAACACCGGGGAGCTGTTTTTT; CDR3aa: CASSLVGSNTGELFF; j_gene: TRBJ2-2; d_gene: NA; v_gene: TRBV5-4; len: 15; abundance: once
CDR3nt: TGTGCCAGCAGCCAAGGACAGATTCTCTCCCATAGTACGCAGTATTTT; CDR3aa: CASSQGQILSHSTQYF; j_gene: TRBJ2-3; d_gene: NA; v_gene: TRBV3-1/TRBV3-2; len: 16; abundance: once
CDR3nt: TGTGCCAGCTCACCACAGGGCTCGGACAGCGCCCTCCACTTT; CDR3aa: CASSPQGSDSALHF; j_gene: TRBJ1-6; d_gene: NA; v_gene: TRBV18; len: 14; abundance: NA
CDR3nt: TGTGCCAGCAGCTTAGCCCAGACTAGCGGGGGCAACAATGAGCAGTTCTTC; CDR3aa: CASSLAQTSGGNNEQFF; j_gene: TRBJ2-1; d_gene: TRBD2; v_gene: TRBV7-6; len: 17; abundance: NA
CDR3nt: TGTGCCAGCAGTGCCGGACCAAATCAGCCCCAGCATTTT; CDR3aa: CASSAGPNQPQHF; j_gene: TRBJ1-5; d_gene: NA; v_gene: TRBV2; len: 13; abundance: NA
CDR3nt: TGTGCCAGCAGCTTAGTAACGGCTTATGGCTACACCTTC; CDR3aa: CASSLVTAYGYTF; j_gene: TRBJ1-2; d_gene: NA; v_gene: TRBV7-9; len: 13; abundance: few
CDR3nt: TGTGCCAGCAGCTTATCCGGACCCCGATTGGATACAGATACGCAGTATTTT; CDR3aa: CASSLSGPRLDTDTQYF; j_gene: TRBJ2-3; d_gene: NA; v_gene: TRBV7-9; len: 17; abundance: NA
CDR3nt: TGTGCCAGCATTAAAACAGGGGCGGGGGATGAGCAGTTCTTC; CDR3aa: CASIKTGAGDEQFF; j_gene: TRBJ2-1; d_gene: NA; v_gene: TRBV6-5; len: 14; abundance: few
CDR3nt: TGTGCCAGCAGCCAAGATACCGGGGGGGCGGTCGGGGAGCTGTTTTTT; CDR3aa: CASSQDTGGAVGELFF; j_gene: TRBJ2-2; d_gene: TRBD2; v_gene: TRBV3-1/TRBV3-2; len: 16; abundance: NA
CDR3nt: TGTGCCAGCAGCTTAGTCCCAGGGTATAACGGGGAGCTGTTTTTT; CDR3aa: CASSLVPGYNGELFF; j_gene: TRBJ2-2; d_gene: NA; v_gene: TRBV7-2; len: 15; abundance: NA
CDR3nt: TGTGCCAGCAGCTTAAGCGGACTAGAGTTAGATACGCAGTATTTT; CDR3aa: CASSLSGLELDTQYF; j_gene: TRBJ2-3; d_gene: TRBD2; v_gene: TRBV7-3; len: 15; abundance: NA
CDR3nt: TGTGCCAGTAGTTCCGGCAGAGCTAATGAAAAACTGTTTTTT; CDR3aa: CASSSGRANEKLFF; j_gene: TRBJ1-4; d_gene: NA; v_gene: TRBV19; len: 14; abundance: NA
CDR3nt: TGTGCCAGCAGGTTGGGACAGACATATGGCTACACCTTC; CDR3aa: CASRLGQTYGYTF; j_gene: TRBJ1-2; d_gene: TRBD1; v_gene: TRBV7-9; len: 13; abundance: NA
CDR3nt: TGTGCCAGCAGCGCCGGACAGAGATATGGCTACACCTTC; CDR3aa: CASSAGQRYGYTF; j_gene: TRBJ1-2; d_gene: NA; v_gene: TRBV9; len: 13; abundance: NA
CDR3nt: TGTGCCAGCAGCCCCGGACTGGGCTACGAGCAGTACTTC; CDR3aa: CASSPGLGYEQYF; j_gene: TRBJ2-7; d_gene: NA; v_gene: TRBV7-2; len: 13; abundance: NA
CDR3nt: TGTGCCAGCAGCTTAGCTTCCTTGAACACTGAAGCTTTCTTT; CDR3aa: CASSLASLNTEAFF; j_gene: TRBJ1-1; d_gene: NA; v_gene: TRBV7-2; len: 14; abundance: NA
CDR3nt: TGTGCCAGCTCACCAAGGTCCGGGGCGGGGGACGAGCAGTACTTC; CDR3aa: CASSPRSGAGDEQYF; j_gene: TRBJ2-7; d_gene: TRBD2; v_gene: TRBV18; len: 15; abundance: few
CDR3nt: TGTGCCAGTAGTATATCGACAGGGGGCTTTCCCTACACCTTC; CDR3aa: CASSISTGGFPYTF; j_gene: TRBJ1-2; d_gene: TRBD1; v_gene: TRBV19; len: 14; abundance: NA
CDR3nt: TGTGCCAGCAGCTTAGGGACAGGGAGGACTGAAGCTTTCTTT; CDR3aa: CASSLGTGRTEAFF; j_gene: TRBJ1-1; d_gene: TRBD1; v_gene: TRBV7-3; len: 14; abundance: once
CDR3nt: TGTGCTAGTGGTCCGCTTCACTACGAGCAGTACTTC; CDR3aa: CASGPLHYEQYF; j_gene: TRBJ2-7; d_gene: NA; v_gene: TRBV12-5; len: 12; abundance: NA
CDR3nt: TGTGCCAGTAGTATAGATTCGGACTCTACTTACTCCTACGAGCAGTACTTC; CDR3aa: CASSIDSDSTYSYEQYF; j_gene: TRBJ2-7; d_gene: NA; v_gene: TRBV19; len: 17; abundance: NA
CDR3nt: TGTGCCAGCAGCTTGGGTGGCCTCGGGGCCAACGTCCTGACTTTC; CDR3aa: CASSLGGLGANVLTF; j_gene: TRBJ2-6; d_gene: NA; v_gene: TRBV5-5; len: 15; abundance: NA
CDR3nt: TGTGCCAGCAGTTTATCGGACGTGGGGGAGCTGTTTTTT; CDR3aa: CASSLSDVGELFF; j_gene: TRBJ2-2; d_gene: NA; v_gene: TRBV28; len: 13; abundance: NA
CDR3nt: TGTGCCTATGCCCTTATGGGGAGGACAGTCGGTGGCTACACCTTC; CDR3aa: CAYALMGRTVGGYTF; j_gene: TRBJ1-2; d_gene: NA; v_gene: TRBV30; len: 15; abundance: NA
CDR3nt: TGTGCCTGGAGTAGGGGCAGTTACAATCAGCCCCAGCATTTT; CDR3aa: CAWSRGSYNQPQHF; j_gene: TRBJ1-5; d_gene: NA; v_gene: TRBV30; len: 14; abundance: NA
CDR3nt: TGTGCCAGCAGCCAAACGAACACTGAAGCTTTCTTT; CDR3aa: CASSQTNTEAFF; j_gene: TRBJ1-1; d_gene: NA; v_gene: TRBV3-1/TRBV3-2; len: 12; abundance: NA
CDR3nt: TGTGCCAGTTTCCCCACCGGGACAGGGAACACCGGGGAGCTGTTTTTT; CDR3aa: CASFPTGTGNTGELFF; j_gene: TRBJ2-2; d_gene: TRBD1; v_gene: TRBV11-3; len: 16; abundance: NA
CDR3nt: TGTGCCAGCAGCTTGGGCCCGAACACTGAAGCTTTCTTT; CDR3aa: CASSLGPNTEAFF; j_gene: TRBJ1-1; d_gene: NA; v_gene: TRBV5-5; len: 13; abundance: NA
CDR3nt: TGTGCCAGCAGCCCCGGGGGGCGGGGCACAGATACGCAGTATTTT; CDR3aa: CASSPGGRGTDTQYF; j_gene: TRBJ2-3; d_gene: NA; v_gene: TRBV28; len: 15; abundance: NA
CDR3nt: TGTGCCAGCTCACCGCAGAGGCGGGGGCAGAAGGGAAACACCATATATTTT; CDR3aa: CASSPQRRGQKGNTIYF; j_gene: TRBJ1-3; d_gene: NA; v_gene: TRBV18; len: 17; abundance: NA
CDR3nt: TGCGCCAGCAGCCCCCTGGATCGCGGCTACACCTTC; CDR3aa: CASSPLDRGYTF; j_gene: TRBJ1-2; d_gene: NA; v_gene: TRBV5-1; len: 12; abundance: NA
CDR3nt: TGCGCCAGCAGCTTGACAGGGGAAAACACCATATATTTT; CDR3aa: CASSLTGENTIYF; j_gene: TRBJ1-3; d_gene: TRBD1; v_gene: TRBV5-1; len: 13; abundance: NA
CDR3nt: TGTGCCAGCAGTTTGTGGCAAAGCAATCAGCCCCAGCATTTT; CDR3aa: CASSLWQSNQPQHF; j_gene: TRBJ1-5; d_gene: NA; v_gene: TRBV28; len: 14; abundance: NA
CDR3nt: TGTGCCAGCAGCTTCGACAGGGGGATGTATGGCTACACCTTC; CDR3aa: CASSFDRGMYGYTF; j_gene: TRBJ1-2; d_gene: TRBD1; v_gene: TRBV11-2; len: 14; abundance: NA
CDR3nt: TGTGCCAGCAATCCCCGTGTTACCGGGGAGCTGTTTTTT; CDR3aa: CASNPRVTGELFF; j_gene: TRBJ2-2; d_gene: NA; v_gene: TRBV12-3/TRBV12-4; len: 13; abundance: NA
CDR3nt: TGTGCCAGCAGTTGGGCGACAGCGGGGGAGCAGTACTTC; CDR3aa: CASSWATAGEQYF; j_gene: TRBJ2-7; d_gene: TRBD2; v_gene: TRBV6-2/TRBV6-3; len: 13; abundance: NA
CDR3nt: TGTGCCAGCAGGACGTCGGGGATAAACTATGGCTACACCTTC; CDR3aa: CASRTSGINYGYTF; j_gene: TRBJ1-2; d_gene: NA; v_gene: TRBV28; len: 14; abundance: NA
CDR3nt: TGTGCCATCAGTGGTTCCGTAGCGGGGGACGGTGAGCAGTTCTTC; CDR3aa: CAISGSVAGDGEQFF; j_gene: TRBJ2-1; d_gene: TRBD2; v_gene: TRBV10-3; len: 15; abundance: NA
CDR3nt: TGTGCCAGTAGTATCAGGGGACGGGGCACTGAAGCTTTCTTT; CDR3aa: CASSIRGRGTEAFF; j_gene: TRBJ1-1; d_gene: NA; v_gene: TRBV19; len: 14; abundance: NA
CDR3nt: TGTGCCAGCTCACCACCGTGGGGGGTAGGCGAGCAGTACTTC; CDR3aa: CASSPPWGVGEQYF; j_gene: TRBJ2-7; d_gene: NA; v_gene: TRBV18; len: 14; abundance: NA